One and the same sample provided the 17 T cell receptor beta chains below, sequenced in a study of circulating tumor DNA in untreated peripheral T-cell lymphoma. Assay: immunoSEQ multiplex PCR; the TCRdb copy retains only in-frame clones and omits some. The table lists approximately 59 clones. Source material: cell-free DNA from blood serum. The receptors were gathered from a human donor with peripheral T-cell lymphoma.

The V gene is TRBV30, the J gene TRBJ2-3; D is unclear. Germline CDR1 is GTSNPN and CDR2 is SVGIG (reference sequence). This CDR3 is built from 14 residues. The germline V and J ends were trimmed by 8 bases and 2 bases, with 17 bases remaining between them. Here the CDR3 reads CAGTTRRDTDTQYF. CDR3 DNA: TGTGCCGGAACTACCCGCCGAGACACAGATACGCAGTATTTT. Looking up the rest from reference TRBV30 and TRBJ2-3 gives the full variable domain: SQTIHQWPATLVQPVGSPLSLECTVEGTSNPNLYWYRQAAGRGLQLLFYSVGIGQISSEVPQNLSASRPQDRQFILSSKKLLLSDSGFYLCAGTTRRDTDTQYFGPGTRLTVL.

The chain carries TRBV6-1 and TRBJ2-2; 12 nucleotides agree with TRBD2. CDR3 size: 16 residues. Losses at the gene ends were 4 bases for V and 4 bases for J; bases not matched to a gene: 4. From germline, CDR1 is MNHNS and CDR2 SASEGT. CDR3 in amino acids: CASSALAGGGTGELFF. DNA for the CDR3: TGTGCCAGCAGTGCTCTAGCGGGGGGGGGCACCGGGGAGCTGTTTTTT.

The rearrangement uses TRBV5-1 and TRBJ2-3, with a weak D call TRBD2 (6 bases). Germline V gene data show CDR1 as SGHRS and CDR2 as YFSETQ. Trimming removed 5 bases at V and 0 bases at J, with 10 bases between. There are 14 residues in the CDR3. CDR3 in DNA: TGCGCCAGCAGGGAGGGTACTAGCACAGATACGCAGTATTTT. Amino acid sequence: CASREGTSTDTQYF.

The chain is built from TRBV5-1 and TRBJ2-3; TRBD1 might be the D (6 bases). The CDR3 is 15 amino acids. The germline gives CDR1 SGHRS, CDR2 YFSETQ. V shed 1 base and J shed 0 bases, with 9 bases lying between them. The CDR3 is CASSLLGASTDTQYF. The CDR3 nucleotides read TGCGCCAGCAGCTTGCTGGGGGCTAGCACAGATACGCAGTATTTT.

CDR3: CASRGQFYRKTYGYTF. CDR3 nucleotide sequence: TGTGCCAGCAGGGGCCAATTCTACAGAAAGACCTATGGCTACACCTTC. V and J are TRBV21-1 and TRBJ1-2; TRBD1 is the table's D call, not checked against the DNA. TRBV21-1 is a pseudogene segment. This CDR3 comprises 16 residues.

The V call is TRBV4-3, the J call TRBJ2-7; D unresolved. The V and J ends lost 0 bases and 0 bases respectively, with 6 bases between them. The CDR3 is 14 amino acids. The germline V gene encodes CDR1 LGHNA and CDR2 YSLEER. The DNA of the CDR3 is TGCGCCAGCAGCCAAGATCACCGCTCCTACGAGCAGTACTTC. Its translation is CASSQDHRSYEQYF.

This clone came up a few times. The chain is built from TRBV5-1 and TRBJ2-3; D unclear. V lost 0 bases and J 5 bases, leaving 7 bases between the germline ends. The CDR3 has 13 amino acids. CDR1 is SGHRS, CDR2 YFSETQ, per germline. The CDR3 reads CASSLDWGDTQYF. CDR3 DNA sequence: TGCGCCAGCAGCTTGGATTGGGGAGATACGCAGTATTTT.

This chain uses TRBV5-4 with TRBJ2-2; tentatively, D is TRBD1 or TRBD2 (5 bases each). Germline CDR1 reads SGHNT; CDR2 reads YYREEE (reference sequence). The CDR3 has 15 residues. Trimming left V 0 bases short and J 3 bases short, with 9 bases between. CDR3 sequence reads: CASSLGGKDTGELFF. In nucleotides, the CDR3 is TGTGCCAGCAGCTTGGGGGGGAAGGACACCGGGGAGCTGTTTTTT.

This rearrangement joins TRBV7-2 to TRBJ1-6; D perhaps matches TRBD1 (5 bases). V was cut by 2 bases and J by 2 bases, with 16 bases left in between. Germline V gene data show CDR1 as SGHTA and CDR2 as FQGNSA. This CDR3 is built from 18 residues. The CDR3 nucleotides are TGTGCCAGCAGCTTACTCTTCCAGACGGACACCTATAATTCACCCCTCCACTTT. This codes for CASSLLFQTDTYNSPLHF.

V and J are TRBV10-2 and TRBJ1-5, with D possibly matching TRBD1 (6 bases). The ends were cut back, 10 bases at V and 4 bases at J, with 14 bases in the middle. This CDR3 is 13 amino acids long. The V gene's germline CDR1 is WSHSY and CDR2 SAAADI. For the CDR3, the DNA is TGCGCCACAAAGGGGGGTTTTAATCAGCCCCAGCATTTT. Its translation: CATKGGFNQPQHF.

V gene TRBV25-1 combines with J gene TRBJ1-6; D uncertain. Germline-derived CDR1 and CDR2 are MGHDK and SYGVNS. This CDR3 has 14 amino acids. The V end was cut by 0 bases, the J end by 6 bases, with 6 bases between. The CDR3 sequence: CASSEYRGNSPLHF. For the CDR3, the DNA is TGTGCCAGCAGTGAATACCGCGGTAATTCACCCCTCCACTTT. Drawing the rest from reference TRBV25-1 and TRBJ1-6, the complete variable domain is EADIYQTPRYLVIGTGKKITLECSQTMGHDKMYWYQQDPGMELHLIHYSYGVNSTEKGDLSSESTVSRIRTEHFPLTLESARPSHTSQYLCASSEYRGNSPLHFGNGTRLTVT.

The chain is built from TRBV11-3 and TRBJ2-7, with D tentatively TRBD2 (6 bases). Germline V gives CDR1 SGHNT, CDR2 YENEEA. V was pared by 0 bases and J by 0 bases, with 6 bases between. The CDR3 is 14 residues long. DNA of the CDR3: TGTGCCAGCAGCTTAGAGGGAGGCTCCTACGAGCAGTACTTC. Its translation: CASSLEGGSYEQYF.

This clone came up once. The V and J genes are TRBV19 and TRBJ1-3; D is ambiguous. Germline V CDR1 and CDR2: LNHDA, SQIVND (reference sequence). V was clipped by 2 bases and J by 4 bases, with 9 bases between them. The CDR3 covers 14 residues. CDR3 nucleotide sequence: TGTGCCAGTAGTATAAGGGCAGGAGGAAACACCATATATTTT. Its translation: CASSIRAGGNTIYF.

This chain uses TRBV6-6 with TRBJ2-1; TRBD1 or TRBD2 may be the D gene (6 bases each). V lost 0 bases, J lost 8 bases, and 11 bases lay in between. Looked up from germline, CDR1 is MNHNY and CDR2 is SVGAGI (reference sequence). The CDR3 is 14 amino acids. The CDR3 region has the DNA TGTGCCAGCAGTTACTCAACAGGGAGGTATGAGCAGTTCTTC. This sequence encodes CASSYSTGRYEQFF.

The rearrangement uses TRBV5-1 and TRBJ2-2; no clear D. This CDR3 has 14 residues. Trimming left V 0 bases short and J 6 bases short, with 9 bases between. CDR1 SGHRS and CDR2 YFSETQ come from the germline V gene. Here the CDR3 DNA reads TGCGCCAGCAGCTTGGATGGGGATCCCGGGGAGCTGTTTTTT. Encoded protein: CASSLDGDPGELFF.

The V gene is TRBV6-8, the J gene TRBJ1-2, with a tentative D call TRBD1 (5 bases). Germline-derived CDR1 and CDR2 are MNHGY and SAAAGT. The V end lost 5 bases, the J end lost 4 bases, and 23 bases lay between the germline ends. CDR3 length equals 17 residues. This CDR3 reads CASSTRGRSRKTYGYTF. DNA for the CDR3: TGTGCCAGCAGTACGCGGGGACGCTCCAGGAAGACCTATGGCTACACCTTC.

As for this clone: Its ends do not fully match the called genes, so a read error is possible. Other DNA sequences within the sample encode an identical CDR3. The V call is TRBV5-1, the J call TRBJ2-3; 9 bases line up with TRBD2. This CDR3 has 17 amino acids. Per germline, CDR1 SGHRS and CDR2 YFSETQ. The CDR3 bases are TGTGCCAGCAGCTTGGCCGGTAGCGGGAGTCGCACAGATACGCAGTATTTT. The encoded protein is CASSLAGSGSRTDTQYF.